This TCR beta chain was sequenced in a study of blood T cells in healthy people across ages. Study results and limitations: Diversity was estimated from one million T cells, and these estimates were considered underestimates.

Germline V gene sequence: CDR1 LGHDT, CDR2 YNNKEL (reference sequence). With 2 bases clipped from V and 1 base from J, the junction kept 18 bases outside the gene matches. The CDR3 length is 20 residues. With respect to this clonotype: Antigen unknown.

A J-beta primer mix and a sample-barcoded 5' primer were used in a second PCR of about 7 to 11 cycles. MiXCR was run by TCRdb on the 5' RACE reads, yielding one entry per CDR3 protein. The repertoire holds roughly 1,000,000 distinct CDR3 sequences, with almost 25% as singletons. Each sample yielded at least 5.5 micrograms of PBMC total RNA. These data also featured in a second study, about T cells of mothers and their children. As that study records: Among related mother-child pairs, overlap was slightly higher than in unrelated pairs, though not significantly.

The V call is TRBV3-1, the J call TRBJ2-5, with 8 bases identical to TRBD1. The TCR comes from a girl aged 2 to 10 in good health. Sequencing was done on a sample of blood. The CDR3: CASSQLHITAGQGRQETQYF. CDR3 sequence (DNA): TGTGCCAGCAGCCAACTCCATATCACTGCTGGACAGGGCCGCCAAGAGACCCAGTACTTC.